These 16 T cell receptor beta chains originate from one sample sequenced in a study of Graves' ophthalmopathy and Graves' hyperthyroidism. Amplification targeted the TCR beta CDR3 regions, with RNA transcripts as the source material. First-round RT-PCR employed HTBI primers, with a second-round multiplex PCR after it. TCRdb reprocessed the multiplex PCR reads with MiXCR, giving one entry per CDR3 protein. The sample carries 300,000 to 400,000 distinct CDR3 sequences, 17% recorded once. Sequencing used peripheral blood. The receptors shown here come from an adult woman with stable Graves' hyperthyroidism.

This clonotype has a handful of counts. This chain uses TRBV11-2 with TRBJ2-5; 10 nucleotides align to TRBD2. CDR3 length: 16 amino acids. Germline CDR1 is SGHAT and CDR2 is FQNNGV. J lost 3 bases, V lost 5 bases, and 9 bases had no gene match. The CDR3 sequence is CASSPPGLASKETQYF. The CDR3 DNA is TGTGCCAGCAGCCCGCCGGGACTAGCGTCGAAAGAGACCCAGTACTTC. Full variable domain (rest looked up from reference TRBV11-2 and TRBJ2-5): EAGVAQSPRYKIIEKRQSVAFWCNPISGHATLYWYQQILGQGPKLLIQFQNNGVVDDSQLPKDRFSAERLKGVDSTLKIQPAKLEDSAVYLCASSPPGLASKETQYFGPGTRLLVL.

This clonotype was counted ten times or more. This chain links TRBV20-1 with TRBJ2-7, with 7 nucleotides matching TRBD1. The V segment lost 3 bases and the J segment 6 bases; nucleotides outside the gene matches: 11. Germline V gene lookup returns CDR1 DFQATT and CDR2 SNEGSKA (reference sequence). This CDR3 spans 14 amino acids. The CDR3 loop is CSARGTTGAGEQYF. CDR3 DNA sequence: TGCAGTGCTAGGGGCACTACAGGGGCGGGCGAGCAGTACTTC.

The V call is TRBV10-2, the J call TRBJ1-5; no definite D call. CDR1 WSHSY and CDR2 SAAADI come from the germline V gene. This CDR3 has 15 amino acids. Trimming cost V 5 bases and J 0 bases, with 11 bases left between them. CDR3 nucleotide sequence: TGCGCCAGCAGTCCCTCGCTGGGTAGCAATCAGCCCCAGCATTTT. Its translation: CASSPSLGSNQPQHF.

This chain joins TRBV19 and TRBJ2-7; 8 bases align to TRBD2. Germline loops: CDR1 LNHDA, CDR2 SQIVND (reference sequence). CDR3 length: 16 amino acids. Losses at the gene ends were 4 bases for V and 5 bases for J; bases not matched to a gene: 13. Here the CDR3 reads CASSTSGGSGSDEQYF. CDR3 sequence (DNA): TGTGCCAGTAGTACATCGGGGGGGAGCGGGAGTGACGAGCAGTACTTC.

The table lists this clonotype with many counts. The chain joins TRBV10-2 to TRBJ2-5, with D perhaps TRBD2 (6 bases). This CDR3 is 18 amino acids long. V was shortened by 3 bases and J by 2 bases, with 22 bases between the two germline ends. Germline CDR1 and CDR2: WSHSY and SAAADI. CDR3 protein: CASSDGGVASRSQETQYF. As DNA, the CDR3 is TGCGCCAGCAGTGACGGGGGAGTGGCTAGCAGGTCGCAAGAGACCCAGTACTTC.

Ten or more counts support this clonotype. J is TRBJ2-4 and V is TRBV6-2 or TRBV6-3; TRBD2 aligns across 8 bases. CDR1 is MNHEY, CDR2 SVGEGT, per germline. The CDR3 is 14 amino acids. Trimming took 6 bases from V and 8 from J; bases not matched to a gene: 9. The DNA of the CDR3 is TGTGCCAGCAGGACCACCGGGGGGGCGGACATTCAGTACTTC. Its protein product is CASRTTGGADIQYF.

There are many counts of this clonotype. CDR3 amino acids: CASSLPSGGYTF. The CDR3 region has the DNA TGCGCCAGCAGTCTCCCGTCGGGAGGCTACACCTTC. The rearrangement joins TRBV10-2 to TRBJ1-2; D remains ambiguous. V gave up 5 bases and J gave up 8 bases, with 12 bases separating them. This CDR3 region has 12 residues. Germline V gene data show CDR1 as WSHSY and CDR2 as SAAADI.

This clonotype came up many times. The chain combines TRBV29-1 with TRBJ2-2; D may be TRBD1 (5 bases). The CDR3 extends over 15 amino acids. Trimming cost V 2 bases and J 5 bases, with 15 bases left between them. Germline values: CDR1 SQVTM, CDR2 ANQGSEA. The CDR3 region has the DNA TGCAGCGTTGAATGGTCAGGGTACGAGACCGGGGAGCTGTTTTTT. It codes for CSVEWSGYETGELFF.

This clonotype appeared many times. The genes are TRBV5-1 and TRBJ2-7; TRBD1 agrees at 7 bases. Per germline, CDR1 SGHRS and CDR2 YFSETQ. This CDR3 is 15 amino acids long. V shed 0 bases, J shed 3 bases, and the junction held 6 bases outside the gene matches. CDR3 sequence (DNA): TGCGCCAGCAGCTTGGCGCGACAGGGAGTCTACGAGCAGTACTTC. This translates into CASSLARQGVYEQYF.

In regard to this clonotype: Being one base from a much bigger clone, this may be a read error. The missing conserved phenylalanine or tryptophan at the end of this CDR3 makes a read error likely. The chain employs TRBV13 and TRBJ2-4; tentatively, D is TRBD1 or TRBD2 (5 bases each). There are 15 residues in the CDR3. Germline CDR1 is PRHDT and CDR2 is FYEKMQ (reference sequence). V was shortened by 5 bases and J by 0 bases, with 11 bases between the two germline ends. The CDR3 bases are TGTGCCAGCAGCCTGACCGGGACAGCCAAAAACATTCAGTACCTC. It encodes CASSLTGTAKNIQYL.

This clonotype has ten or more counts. The CDR3 is CASSEVGGLYEQYF. Here the CDR3 DNA reads TGTGCCAGCAGTGAAGTTGGGGGGCTCTACGAGCAGTACTTC. The genes are TRBV6-1 and TRBJ2-7, with D perhaps assigned TRBD1 or TRBD2 (6 bases each). Deletions cut 1 base from V and 3 bases from J, with 10 bases between. The CDR3 is 14 amino acids. Germline V gene sequence: CDR1 MNHNS, CDR2 SASEGT.

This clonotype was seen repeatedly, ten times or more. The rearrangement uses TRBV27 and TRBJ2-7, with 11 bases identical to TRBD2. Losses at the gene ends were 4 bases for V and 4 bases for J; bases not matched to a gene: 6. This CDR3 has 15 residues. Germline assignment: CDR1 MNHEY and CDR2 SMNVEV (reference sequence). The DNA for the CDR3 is TGTGCCAGCAGTTACACTAGCGGGAGCCAGTACGAGCAGTACTTC. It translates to CASSYTSGSQYEQYF.

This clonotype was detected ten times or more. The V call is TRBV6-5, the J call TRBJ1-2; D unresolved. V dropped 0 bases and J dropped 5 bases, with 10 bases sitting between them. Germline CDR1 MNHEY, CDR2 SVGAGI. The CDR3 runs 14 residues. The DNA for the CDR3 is TGTGCCAGCAGTTACTCGAGTACGGGATATGGCTACACCTTC. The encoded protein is CASSYSSTGYGYTF.

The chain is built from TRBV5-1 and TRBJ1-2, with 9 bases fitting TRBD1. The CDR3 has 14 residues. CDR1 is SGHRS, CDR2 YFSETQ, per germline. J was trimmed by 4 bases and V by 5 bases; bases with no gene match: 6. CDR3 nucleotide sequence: TGCGCCAGCAGATCGGGACAGGGCCCCTATGGCTACACCTTC. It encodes CASRSGQGPYGYTF.

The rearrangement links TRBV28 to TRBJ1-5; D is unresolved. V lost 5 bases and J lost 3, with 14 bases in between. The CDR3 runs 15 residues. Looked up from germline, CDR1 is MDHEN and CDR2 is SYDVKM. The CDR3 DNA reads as TGTGCCAGCAGTGCAGACCTCCAGCTCAATCAGCCCCAGCATTTT. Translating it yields CASSADLQLNQPQHF.

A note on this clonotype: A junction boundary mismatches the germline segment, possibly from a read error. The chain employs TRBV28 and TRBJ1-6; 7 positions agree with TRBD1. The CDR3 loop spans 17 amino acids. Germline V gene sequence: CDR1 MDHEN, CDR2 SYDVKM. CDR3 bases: TGTGCCAGCAGTGCCCCTATTGGTACAGGGGATAATTCAGCCCTCCACTTT. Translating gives CASSAPIGTGDNSALHF.